The rows below give T cell receptor beta chains drawn from one sample of a study of blood T cells in healthy people across ages. MiXCR, applied by TCRdb to the 5' RACE reads, yields one record per CDR3 protein. The sample records 380,000 or so distinct CDR3 sequences, about half being singletons. Sequencing was carried out using blood. Receptors originate from a man aged 55 to 70 in good health. CDR3s include the opening cysteine and the closing phenylalanine or tryptophan. Each record gives: clone size, D gene, J gene, V gene, CDR3 protein, CDR3 DNA. D genes are given only for firm matches. Some rows mark clone size as missing; the rest say once, few, many or name a class of expanded clone.

NA,TRBD2,TRBJ2-1,TRBV4-2,CASSFDSGGAYNEQFF,TGTGCCAGCAGCTTCGATAGCGGGGGGGCATACAATGAGCAGTTCTTC
NA,NA,TRBJ1-2,TRBV5-8,CASNPRGGNYGYTF,TGTGCCAGCAACCCCAGGGGAGGGAACTATGGCTACACCTTC
few,TRBD2,TRBJ2-3,TRBV20-1,CSASPTSGRDTQYF,TGCAGTGCTAGCCCAACTAGCGGGAGAGATACGCAGTATTTT
few,TRBD2,TRBJ2-4,TRBV7-2,CASSLRTSGRGGIQYF,TGTGCCAGCAGCCTACGGACTAGCGGGAGAGGCGGCATTCAGTACTTC
many,NA,TRBJ2-7,TRBV15,CATSRTGTTYEQYF,TGTGCCACCAGCAGGACCGGGACAACCTACGAGCAGTACTTC
NA,TRBD1,TRBJ1-6,TRBV20-1,CSASQGANSPLHF,TGCAGTGCTTCCCAGGGGGCAAATTCACCCCTCCACTTT
once,NA,TRBJ2-1,TRBV10-3,CAIGIGPYNERYF,TGTGCCATCGGAATAGGACCCTACAATGAGCGGTACTTC
NA,TRBD1,TRBJ2-5,TRBV14,CASSLASRGRWGTQYF,TGTGCCAGCAGCCTAGCAAGCAGGGGGCGATGGGGGACCCAGTACTTC
few,TRBD2,TRBJ2-7,TRBV11-2,CASSPSGARVYEQYF,TGTGCCAGCAGCCCAAGCGGGGCACGGGTCTACGAGCAGTACTTC
NA,NA,TRBJ2-7,TRBV3-1,CASSQSSRGHEQYF,TGTGCCAGCAGCCAAAGTTCCAGGGGCCACGAGCAGTACTTC
NA,TRBD2,TRBJ2-1,TRBV5-1,CASSQLTSGGASNEQFF,TGCGCCAGCAGCCAATTGACTAGCGGGGGGGCGTCCAATGAGCAGTTCTTC
NA,NA,TRBJ2-2,TRBV29-1,CSVERGGWAGELFF,TGCAGTGTTGAGCGAGGGGGATGGGCCGGGGAGCTGTTTTTT
once,NA,TRBJ1-1,TRBV6-1,CASSEVRGSEAFF,TGTGCCAGCAGTGAAGTTCGTGGGTCTGAAGCTTTCTTT
few,NA,TRBJ1-4,TRBV29-1,CSVEGLSSLLFF,TGCAGCGTTGAAGGGTTGAGTTCCTTGCTGTTTTTT
NA,TRBD1,TRBJ2-4,TRBV29-1,CSVTSTGGNIQYF,TGCAGCGTTACCTCGACAGGGGGGAACATTCAGTACTTC